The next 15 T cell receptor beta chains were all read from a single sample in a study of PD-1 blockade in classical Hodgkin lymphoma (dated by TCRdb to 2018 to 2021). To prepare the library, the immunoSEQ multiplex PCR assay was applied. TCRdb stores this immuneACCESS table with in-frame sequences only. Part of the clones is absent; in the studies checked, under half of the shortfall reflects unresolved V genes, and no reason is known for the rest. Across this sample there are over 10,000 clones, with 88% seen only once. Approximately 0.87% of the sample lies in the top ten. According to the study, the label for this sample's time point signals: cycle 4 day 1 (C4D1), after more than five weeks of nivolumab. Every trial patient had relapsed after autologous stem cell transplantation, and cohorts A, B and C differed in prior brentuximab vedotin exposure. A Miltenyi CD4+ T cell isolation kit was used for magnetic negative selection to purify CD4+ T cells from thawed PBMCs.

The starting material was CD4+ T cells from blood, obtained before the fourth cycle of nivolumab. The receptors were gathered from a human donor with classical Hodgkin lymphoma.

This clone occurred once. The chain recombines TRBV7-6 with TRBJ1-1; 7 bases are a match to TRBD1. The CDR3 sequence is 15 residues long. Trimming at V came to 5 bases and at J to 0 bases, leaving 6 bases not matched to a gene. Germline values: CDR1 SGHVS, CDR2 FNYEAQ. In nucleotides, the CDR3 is TGTGCCAGCAGCCCGCAGACAGGGATGAACACTGAAGCTTTCTTT. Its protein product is CASSPQTGMNTEAFF.

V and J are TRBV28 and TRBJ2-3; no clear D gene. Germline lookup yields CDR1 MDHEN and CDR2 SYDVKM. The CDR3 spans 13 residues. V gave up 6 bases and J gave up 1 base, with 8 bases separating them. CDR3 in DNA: TGTGCCAGCAGCCCACCCCGCACAGATACGCAGTATTTT. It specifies CASSPPRTDTQYF.

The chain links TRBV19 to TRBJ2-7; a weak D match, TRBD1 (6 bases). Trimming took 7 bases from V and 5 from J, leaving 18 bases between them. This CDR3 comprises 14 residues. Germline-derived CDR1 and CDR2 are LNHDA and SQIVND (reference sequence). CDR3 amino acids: CASTSPGESHEQYF. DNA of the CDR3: TGTGCCAGTACCTCGCCAGGGGAGTCTCACGAGCAGTACTTC.

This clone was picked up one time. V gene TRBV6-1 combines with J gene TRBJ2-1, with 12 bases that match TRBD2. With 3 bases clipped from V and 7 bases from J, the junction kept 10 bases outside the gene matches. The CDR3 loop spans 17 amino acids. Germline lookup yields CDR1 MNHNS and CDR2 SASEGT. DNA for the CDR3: TGTGCCAGCAGTGACGACGGACTAGCGGGATGGGGTAATGAGCAGTTCTTC. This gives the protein CASSDDGLAGWGNEQFF.

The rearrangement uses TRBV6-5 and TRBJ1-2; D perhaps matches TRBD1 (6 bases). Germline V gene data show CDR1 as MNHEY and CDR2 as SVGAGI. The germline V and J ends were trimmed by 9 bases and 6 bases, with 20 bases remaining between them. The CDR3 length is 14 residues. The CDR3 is CARPVGGQRDGYTF. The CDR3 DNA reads TGTGCCAGGCCAGTAGGGGGGCAGAGAGATGGCTACACCTTC.

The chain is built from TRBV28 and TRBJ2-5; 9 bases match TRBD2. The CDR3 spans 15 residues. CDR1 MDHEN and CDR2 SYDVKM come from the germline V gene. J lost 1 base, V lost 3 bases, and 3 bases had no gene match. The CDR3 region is CASSFGGRAQETQYF. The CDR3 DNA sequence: TGTGCCAGCAGTTTTGGCGGGAGGGCCCAAGAGACCCAGTACTTC.

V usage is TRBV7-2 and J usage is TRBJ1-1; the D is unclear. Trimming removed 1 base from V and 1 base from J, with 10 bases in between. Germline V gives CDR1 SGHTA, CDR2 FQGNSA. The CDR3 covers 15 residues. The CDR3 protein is CASSLVVRRNTEAFF. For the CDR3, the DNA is TGTGCCAGCAGCTTAGTCGTCAGACGGAACACTGAAGCTTTCTTT.

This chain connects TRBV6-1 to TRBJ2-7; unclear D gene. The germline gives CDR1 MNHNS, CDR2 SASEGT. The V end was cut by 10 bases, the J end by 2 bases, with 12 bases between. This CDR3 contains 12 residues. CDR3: CATSSAPYEQYF. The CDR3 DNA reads TGTGCCACCTCCAGCGCTCCCTACGAGCAGTACTTC.

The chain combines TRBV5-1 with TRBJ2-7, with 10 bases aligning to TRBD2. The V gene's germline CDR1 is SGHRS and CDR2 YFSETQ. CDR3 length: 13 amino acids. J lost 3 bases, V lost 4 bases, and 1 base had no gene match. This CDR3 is CASSQREGYEQYF. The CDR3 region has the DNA TGCGCCAGCAGCCAGCGGGAGGGCTACGAGCAGTACTTC.

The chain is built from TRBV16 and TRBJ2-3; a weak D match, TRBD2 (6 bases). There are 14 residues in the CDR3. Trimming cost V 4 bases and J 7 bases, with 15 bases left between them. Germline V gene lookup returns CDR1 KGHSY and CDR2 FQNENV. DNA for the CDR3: TGTGCCAGCAGCCCCAATTGGGGGGACTATACGCAGTATTTT. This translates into CASSPNWGDYTQYF.

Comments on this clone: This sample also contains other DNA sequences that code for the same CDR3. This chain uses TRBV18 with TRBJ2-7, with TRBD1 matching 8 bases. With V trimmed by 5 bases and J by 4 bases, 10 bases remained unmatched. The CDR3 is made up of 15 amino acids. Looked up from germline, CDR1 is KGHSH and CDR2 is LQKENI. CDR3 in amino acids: CASSGAGTGGYEQYF. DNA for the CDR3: TGTGCCAGCTCAGGAGCCGGGACAGGAGGGTACGAGCAGTACTTC. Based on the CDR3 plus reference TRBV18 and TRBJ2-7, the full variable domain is NAGVMQNPRHLVRRRGQEARLRCSPMKGHSHVYWYRQLPEEGLKFMVYLQKENIIDESGMPKERFSAEFPKEGPSILRIQQVVRGDSAAYFCASSGAGTGGYEQYFGPGTRLTVT.

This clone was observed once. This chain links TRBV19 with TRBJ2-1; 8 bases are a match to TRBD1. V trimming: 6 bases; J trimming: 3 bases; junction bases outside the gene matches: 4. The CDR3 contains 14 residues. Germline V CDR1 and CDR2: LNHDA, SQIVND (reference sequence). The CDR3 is CASRDDRGYNEQFF. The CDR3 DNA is TGTGCCAGTAGAGATGACAGGGGCTACAATGAGCAGTTCTTC.

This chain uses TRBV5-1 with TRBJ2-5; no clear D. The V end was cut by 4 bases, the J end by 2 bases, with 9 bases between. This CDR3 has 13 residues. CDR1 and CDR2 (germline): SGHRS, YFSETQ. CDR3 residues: CASSPFGQETQYF. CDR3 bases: TGCGCCAGCAGCCCGTTCGGGCAAGAGACCCAGTACTTC.

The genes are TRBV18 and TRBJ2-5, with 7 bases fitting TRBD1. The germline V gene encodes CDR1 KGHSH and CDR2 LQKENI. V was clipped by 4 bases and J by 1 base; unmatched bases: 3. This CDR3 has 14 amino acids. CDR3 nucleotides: TGTGCCAGCTCACAGGGACAGACCCAAGAGACCCAGTACTTC. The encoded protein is CASSQGQTQETQYF.

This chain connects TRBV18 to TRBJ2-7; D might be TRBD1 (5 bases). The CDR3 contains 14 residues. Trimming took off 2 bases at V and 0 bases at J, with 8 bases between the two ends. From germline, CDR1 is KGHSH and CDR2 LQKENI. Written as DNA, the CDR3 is TGTGCCAGCTCACCAATCGACAGCTCCTACGAGCAGTACTTC. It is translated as CASSPIDSSYEQYF.